The sample holds many counts of the clone carrying this T cell receptor (beta chain). The sample originates from a study of control samples from healthy donors and cancer patients. Assay: immunoSEQ multiplex PCR; the TCRdb copy retains only in-frame clones and omits some. The table lists 85,000 to 95,000 clones, about 88% of them singletons. CDR1 is LNHDA, CDR2 SQIVND, per germline (reference sequence). This CDR3 has 16 residues. The V and J ends lost 3 bases and 7 bases respectively, with 16 bases between them. Sequenced sample: blood. The sequence came from a woman in her 70s in good health. The chain combines TRBV19 with TRBJ1-6; D is possibly TRBD1 (6 bases). DNA for the CDR3: TGTGCCAGTAGTATCGGGGGCGAAGGGGCAAATTCACCCCTCCACTTT. Protein: CASSIGGEGANSPLHF.